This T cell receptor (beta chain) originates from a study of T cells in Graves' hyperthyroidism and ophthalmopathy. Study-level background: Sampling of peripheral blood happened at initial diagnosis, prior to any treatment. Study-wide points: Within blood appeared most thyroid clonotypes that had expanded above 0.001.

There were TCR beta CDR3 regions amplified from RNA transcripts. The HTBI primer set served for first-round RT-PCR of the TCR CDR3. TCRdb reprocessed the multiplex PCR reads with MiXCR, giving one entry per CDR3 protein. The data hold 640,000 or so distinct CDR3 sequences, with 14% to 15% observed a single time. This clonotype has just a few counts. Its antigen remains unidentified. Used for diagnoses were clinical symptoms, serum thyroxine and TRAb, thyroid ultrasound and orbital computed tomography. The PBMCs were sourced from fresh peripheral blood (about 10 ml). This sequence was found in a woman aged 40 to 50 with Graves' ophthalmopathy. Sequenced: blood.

CDR3 in amino acids: CASSLGDLASPLHF. Here the CDR3 DNA reads TGTGCCAGCAGCTTGGGAGATTTAGCGTCACCCCTCCACTTT. The V call is TRBV7-9, the J call TRBJ1-6; no clear D gene. Germline CDR1 is SEHNR and CDR2 is FQNEAQ (reference sequence). CDR3 length equals 14 residues. V shed 3 bases and J shed 10 bases, with 13 bases lying between them.